The clone carrying this T cell receptor (beta chain) showed up just a few times. Its antigen is unknown. Germline V gene data show CDR1 as GTSNPN and CDR2 as SVGIG (reference sequence). V was shortened by 5 bases and J by 6 bases, with 9 bases between the two germline ends. The CDR3 length is 11 residues. These data are taken from a study of a mutant IDH1 vaccine in newly diagnosed glioma. Time point specified: week 23, last vaccination. In the vaccine, a single dose held 300 ug of the mutant IDH1 20-mer peptide, along with topical imiquimod. New WHO grade 3 or 4 astrocytomas that were IDH1-mutant and ATRX-lost had been found in donors. Repertoires were generated with immunoSEQ multiplex PCR, while TCRdb's copy carries only in-frame clones and drops some. This sample has 40,000 to 50,000 clones, with about 80% found just once.

Material: PBMCs, obtained from a glioma patient whose treatment included an IDH1 peptide vaccine. The clonotype was recovered from a man between 45 and 60 years old with glioma. The rearrangement uses TRBV30 and TRBJ2-3; the D gene is possibly TRBD1 (5 bases). CDR3 bases: TGTGCCTGGGGATGGGGCGATACGCAGTATTTT. Protein product: CAWGWGDTQYF.